The present T cell receptor beta chain was sequenced within a study of identifying expanded T cells in peripheral blood. Study-level points and caveats: Variance in clone template counts between approximately two-week samples significantly increased with total template count across all healthy donors. Differentially abundant clones: roughly 1.2 between replicates, roughly 16 at approximately 13 days, approximately 19 at four.

Sequenced by immunoSEQ multiplex PCR; TCRdb stores in-frame clones only, minus some. The sample lists approximately 130,000 clones; 84% were seen once. Details on this clone: Its antigen is not identified.

Germline CDR1 is SGHRS and CDR2 is YFSETQ. With 0 bases clipped from V and 7 bases from J, the junction kept 5 bases outside the gene matches. This CDR3 is built from 14 residues. The chain has TRBV5-1 and TRBJ1-2; 8 positions agree with TRBD1. This receptor was taken from a person aged 18-70 years in good health. The sample consisted of blood. The CDR3 coding sequence is TGCGCCAGCAGCTTGGGGCCAGGGGGCCTTGGCTACACCTTC. It yields the protein CASSLGPGGLGYTF. The whole variable domain, remainder taken from reference TRBV5-1 and TRBJ1-2, is KAGVTQTPRYLIKTRGQQVTLSCSPISGHRSVSWYQQTPGQGLQFLFEYFSETQRNKGNFPGRFSGRQFSNSRSEMNVSTLELGDSALYLCASSLGPGGLGYTFGSGTRLTVV.